This T cell receptor beta chain was observed in a study of a mutant IDH1 vaccine in newly diagnosed glioma. Looking at the study overall: Former treatment meant radiotherapy, temozolomide, or both; the majority had gotten both. The study's findings and limits: Top-clonotype changes in peripheral T cells seemed unrelated to pseudoprogression.

Germline-derived CDR1 and CDR2 are SEHNR and FQNEAQ (reference sequence). This CDR3 is 11 amino acids long. V was shortened by 6 bases and J by 7 bases, with 8 bases between the two germline ends. Turning to this clone: The antigen remains undetermined.

Only in-frame clones appear in the TCRdb table, and some are missing; sequencing was by immunoSEQ multiplex PCR. The data hold about 50,000 clones, with approximately 84% observed a single time. Described time point: week 47, end of study. One vaccine dose held 300 ug of mutant IDH1 20-mer peptide and came with topical imiquimod. Astrocytomas found in donors were new, WHO grade 3 or 4, IDH1-mutant and ATRX-lost. The TCR sequence derives from a woman in her 30s with glioma. Some clones in this sample may be carry-over from other donors' samples. The sample in question was PBMCs, obtained from a glioma patient whose treatment included an IDH1 peptide vaccine. The V call is TRBV7-9, the J call TRBJ2-3; a possible D gene is TRBD2 (5 bases). In DNA form, the CDR3 reads TGTGCCAGCAGTGGGAGACATACGCAGTATTTT. Its translation: CASSGRHTQYF.